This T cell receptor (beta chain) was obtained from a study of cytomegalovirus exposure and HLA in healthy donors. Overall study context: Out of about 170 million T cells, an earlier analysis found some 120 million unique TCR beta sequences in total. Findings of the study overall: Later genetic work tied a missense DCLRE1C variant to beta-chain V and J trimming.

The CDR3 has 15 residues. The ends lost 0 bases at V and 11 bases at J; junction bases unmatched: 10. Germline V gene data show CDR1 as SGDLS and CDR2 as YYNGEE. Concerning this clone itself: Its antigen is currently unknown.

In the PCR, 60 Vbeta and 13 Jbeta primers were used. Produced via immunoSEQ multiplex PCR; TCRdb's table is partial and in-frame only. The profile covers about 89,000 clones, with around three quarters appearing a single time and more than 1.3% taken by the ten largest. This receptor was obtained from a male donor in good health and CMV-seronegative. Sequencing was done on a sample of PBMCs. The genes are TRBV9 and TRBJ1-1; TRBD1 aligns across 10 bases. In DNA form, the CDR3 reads TGTGCCAGCAGCGTAGATCTGCTCCCGGGACAGGGGGCTTTCTTT. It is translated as CASSVDLLPGQGAFF.